The 8 T cell receptor beta chains in this list originate from one sample, sequenced in a study of cytomegalovirus exposure and HLA in healthy donors. The table came from immunoSEQ multiplex PCR; TCRdb's copy has only in-frame clones and leaves some out. Altogether 150,000 to 200,000 clones are present, roughly nine tenths being singletons, with the ten largest covering around 5%. The sequencing sample was made of PBMCs. These TCRs come from a woman aged 25 to 39 in good health and CMV-seronegative.

This rearrangement joins TRBV6-1 to TRBJ1-1; unclear D gene. The CDR3 covers 14 residues. V was clipped by 2 bases and J by 5 bases, with 12 bases between them. Germline assignment: CDR1 MNHNS and CDR2 SASEGT. Here the CDR3 reads CASSENVWDTEAFF. The CDR3 DNA reads TGTGCCAGCAGTGAAAATGTCTGGGATACTGAAGCTTTCTTT.

This chain links TRBV4-3 with TRBJ2-1, with 8 nucleotides matching TRBD1. The CDR3 has 19 residues. Per the germline V gene, CDR1 is LGHNA and CDR2 is YSLEER. V lost 1 base to trimming and J lost 4 bases; unmatched junction nucleotides: 15. Here the CDR3 reads CASSQVWSGGQGKYNEQFF. The CDR3 nucleotides read TGCGCCAGCAGCCAAGTTTGGTCCGGAGGACAGGGAAAGTACAATGAGCAGTTCTTC.

V usage is TRBV11-1 and J usage is TRBJ1-1; D may be TRBD1 (6 bases). Deletions cut 6 bases from V and 5 bases from J, with 19 bases between. The germline gives CDR1 SGHAT, CDR2 FQDESV (reference sequence). This CDR3 is built from 15 residues. The CDR3 loop reads CASSYEGLQGTEAFF. The CDR3 nucleotides are TGTGCCAGCAGTTACGAGGGTCTCCAGGGGACTGAAGCTTTCTTT. The full variable domain, completed using reference TRBV11-1 and TRBJ1-1, is EAEVAQSPRYKITEKSQAVAFWCDPISGHATLYWYRQILGQGPELLVQFQDESVVDDSQLPKDRFSAERLKGVDSTLKIQPAELGDSAMYLCASSYEGLQGTEAFFGQGTRLTVV.

The V and J genes are TRBV11-2 and TRBJ1-1, with 7 nucleotides matching TRBD1. Trimming at V came to 6 bases and at J to 3 bases, leaving 4 bases not matched to a gene. Per the germline V gene, CDR1 is SGHAT and CDR2 is FQNNGV. This CDR3 has 13 amino acids. CDR3 sequence reads: CASRTGWDTEAFF. For the CDR3, the DNA is TGTGCCAGCAGGACAGGGTGGGACACTGAAGCTTTCTTT.

CDR3 nucleotides: TGTGCCAGCAGTAGGTCAGAGCAGTTCTTC. As protein: CASSRSEQFF. The V and J genes are TRBV28 and TRBJ2-1; no clear D. Germline CDR1 MDHEN, CDR2 SYDVKM. Trimming stripped 5 bases from V and 10 bases from J, with 6 bases between. The CDR3 sequence is 10 residues long.

The V and J genes are TRBV5-5 and TRBJ2-1; 8 bases align to TRBD2. J gave up 6 bases and V 0 bases, and 14 bases lay outside the gene matches. There are 18 residues in the CDR3. CDR1 is SGHKS and CDR2 is YYEKEE in the germline V gene (reference sequence). The CDR3 DNA is TGTGCCAGCAGCTTGGCCCTATACTCTCGGACTAGCCTCAATGAGCAGTTCTTC. This codes for CASSLALYSRTSLNEQFF.

The genes are TRBV29-1 and TRBJ2-1; possibly TRBD2 for D (7 bases). Germline CDR1 reads SQVTM; CDR2 reads ANQGSEA. The CDR3 length is 13 residues. Trimming cost V 4 bases and J 6 bases, with 13 bases left between them. The CDR3 nucleotides read TGCAGCGTTGGGCAGGGAGGGGGCAATGAGCAGTTCTTC. It translates to CSVGQGGGNEQFF.

V usage is TRBV11-2 and J usage is TRBJ2-1; D ambiguous. The CDR3 consists of 12 residues. Looked up from germline, CDR1 is SGHAT and CDR2 is FQNNGV. Deletions cut 5 bases from V and 6 bases from J, with 8 bases between. The CDR3 loop is CASSLRPNEQFF. Here the CDR3 DNA reads TGTGCCAGCAGCCTACGTCCCAATGAGCAGTTCTTC.